The 23 T cell receptor beta chains below all came from one sample that was sequenced in a study of chemoradiotherapy in HPV16-positive cancers. Clones were read by immunoSEQ multiplex PCR, and TCRdb kept only the in-frame ones, dropping some. The repertoire consists of about 16,000 clones, with just under 90% occurring once and the leading ten covering more than 2%. This sample comprised blood, obtained from a patient who underwent chemoradiotherapy. Receptors were obtained from a human donor with HPV-associated anogenital cancer.

This clone has a handful of counts. The chain is built from TRBV7-9 and TRBJ2-7, with D perhaps TRBD1 or TRBD2 (5 bases each). CDR3 length: 14 residues. The V end lost 5 bases, the J end lost 2 bases, and 13 bases lay between the germline ends. Germline CDR1 reads SEHNR; CDR2 reads FQNEAQ (reference sequence). The CDR3 sequence: CASSLIGTTYEQYF. The CDR3 coding sequence is TGTGCCAGCAGCCTCATTGGGACCACCTACGAGCAGTACTTC.

In its sample, this clone was seen once. The chain carries TRBV5-1 and TRBJ1-1; D gene unclear. Germline V lookup: CDR1 SGHRS, CDR2 YFSETQ. CDR3 size: 14 residues. V shed 0 bases and J shed 6 bases, with 12 bases lying between them. As DNA, the CDR3 is TGCGCCAGCAGCTTGGTTGCAGGCTTCTCTGAAGCTTTCTTT. This codes for CASSLVAGFSEAFF.

V and J are TRBV27 and TRBJ2-7, with TRBD2 as a possible D gene (6 bases). V lost 3 bases to trimming and J lost 6 bases, with 24 bases between them. The CDR3 has 17 residues. Germline V gene lookup returns CDR1 MNHEY and CDR2 SMNVEV (reference sequence). DNA of the CDR3: TGTGCCAGCAGTTTTAGGCCGTCTCCGCTGCTCGGGGGCGAGCAGTACTTC. Translating it yields CASSFRPSPLLGGEQYF.

On this clone: A junction end diverges from the germline sequence, so it may reflect a read error. The chain combines TRBV7-7 with TRBJ2-1; D may match TRBD1 or TRBD2 (5 bases each). Germline V gene sequence: CDR1 SSHAT, CDR2 FNYEAQ (reference sequence). This CDR3 has 15 residues. CDR3 in DNA: TGTGCTAGCAGCCCCTTTCGGGGCTTTAACAATGAGCAGTTCTTC. Amino acid sequence: CASSPFRGFNNEQFF.

The chain links TRBV6-5 to TRBJ1-3, with a tentative D call TRBD1 (6 bases). This CDR3 has 13 residues. V was shortened by 10 bases and J by 2 bases, with 12 bases between the two germline ends. Germline V gene sequence: CDR1 MNHEY, CDR2 SVGAGI. The CDR3 nucleotides read TGTGCCACCAGAGCAGGGGCTGGAAACACCATATATTTT. It is translated as CATRAGAGNTIYF.

The J gene is TRBJ2-5, the V gene TRBV18; D remains ambiguous. The closer fit of TRBJ2-7 to the DNA end suggests the J call may be wrong. Germline V gives CDR1 KGHSH, CDR2 LQKENI. This CDR3 is 14 amino acids long. CDR3 DNA: TGTGCCAGCTCACCAGGAAGGTCACCCTACGAGCAGTACTTC. This translates into CASSPGRSPYEQYF.

The V gene is TRBV4-2, the J gene TRBJ1-6; a weak D match, TRBD1 (6 bases). CDR1 is LGHNA, CDR2 YNFKEQ, per germline. CDR3 length: 14 amino acids. V dropped 1 base and J dropped 5 bases, with 6 bases sitting between them. CDR3 sequence reads: CASSQAGDNSPLHF. Written as DNA, the CDR3 is TGTGCCAGCAGCCAAGCAGGGGATAATTCACCCCTCCACTTT.

The chain joins TRBV19 to TRBJ1-5, with D possibly matching TRBD1 (6 bases). The CDR3 extends over 16 amino acids. V shed 5 bases and J shed 2 bases, with 16 bases lying between them. Looked up from germline, CDR1 is LNHDA and CDR2 is SQIVND (reference sequence). CDR3 protein: CASSLQGGFGNQPQHF. The CDR3 bases are TGTGCCAGTAGTCTACAGGGAGGGTTTGGCAATCAGCCCCAGCATTTT. Full variable domain (rest looked up from reference TRBV19 and TRBJ1-5): DGGITQSPKYLFRKEGQNVTLSCEQNLNHDAMYWYRQDPGQGLRLIYYSQIVNDFQKGDIAEGYSVSREKKESFPLTVTSAQKNPTAFYLCASSLQGGFGNQPQHFGDGTRLSIL.

The chain is built from TRBV30 and TRBJ1-2; no reliable D call. The CDR3 is 18 residues long. Trimming stripped 0 bases from V and 0 bases from J, with 20 bases between. The germline V gene encodes CDR1 GTSNPN and CDR2 SVGIG (reference sequence). The CDR3 spells CAWSVFPPHAAANYGYTF. DNA of the CDR3: TGTGCCTGGAGTGTATTCCCCCCCCACGCGGCTGCTAACTATGGCTACACCTTC.

This clone has only one observation. This chain links TRBV29-1 with TRBJ1-3; D gene unclear. Germline V gene data show CDR1 as SQVTM and CDR2 as ANQGSEA. The CDR3 consists of 13 residues. V lost 3 bases and J lost 4, with 10 bases in between. The CDR3 loop is CSVDVSGGNTIYF. Here the CDR3 DNA reads TGCAGCGTTGACGTTAGCGGAGGAAACACCATATATTTT.

The chain carries TRBV7-2 and TRBJ2-5, with 7 bases fitting TRBD2. Germline trimming cut 1 base from V and 1 base from J; bases unmatched to any gene: 6. CDR1 is SGHTA, CDR2 FQGNSA, per germline. The CDR3 has 16 residues. CDR3 DNA: TGTGCCAGCAGCTTAGGTTGGGGGGGGGTCCAAGAGACCCAGTACTTC. This codes for CASSLGWGGVQETQYF.

This chain links TRBV5-1 with TRBJ2-3; 7 positions agree with TRBD1. The CDR3 loop spans 16 amino acids. V lost 5 bases, J lost 0 bases, and 9 bases stayed unmatched. Germline V gene sequence: CDR1 SGHRS, CDR2 YFSETQ. The CDR3 bases are TGCGCCAGCAGTCAATACCGGGACAGAAGCACAGATACGCAGTATTTT. This sequence encodes CASSQYRDRSTDTQYF.

This rearrangement joins TRBV30 to TRBJ1-1; no definite D call. V lost 0 bases and J lost 4, with 9 bases in between. The CDR3 is 13 amino acids. Germline CDR1 reads GTSNPN; CDR2 reads SVGIG (reference sequence). The CDR3 loop is CAWSVSQATEAFF. CDR3 sequence (DNA): TGTGCCTGGAGTGTTAGTCAGGCCACTGAAGCTTTCTTT. The complete variable domain, with remaining parts taken from reference TRBV30 and TRBJ1-1, reads SQTIHQWPATLVQPVGSPLSLECTVEGTSNPNLYWYRQAAGRGLQLLFYSVGIGQISSEVPQNLSASRPQDRQFILSSKKLLLSDSGFYLCAWSVSQATEAFFGQGTRLTVV.

The chain has TRBV7-9 and TRBJ2-3, with D possibly TRBD2 on 6 matching bases. This CDR3 is built from 14 residues. Germline V gives CDR1 SEHNR, CDR2 FQNEAQ (reference sequence). V was clipped by 3 bases and J by 3 bases, with 10 bases between them. The CDR3 region is CASSFGGETDTQYF. Here the CDR3 DNA reads TGTGCCAGCAGCTTTGGCGGGGAAACAGATACGCAGTATTTT.

The V call is TRBV27, the J call TRBJ2-1; D is ambiguous. V was cut by 6 bases and J by 10 bases, with 10 bases left in between. The CDR3 covers 11 residues. Germline loops: CDR1 MNHEY, CDR2 SMNVEV (reference sequence). The CDR3 reads CASSPLPEQFF. As DNA, the CDR3 is TGTGCCAGCAGCCCACTACCCGAGCAGTTCTTC.

The CDR3 bases are TGTGCCAGCGGGACAGGGCGGTACGAGCAGTACTTC. Translated, it gives CASGTGRYEQYF. The chain links TRBV6-5 to TRBJ2-7, with 9 bases lining up with TRBD1. This CDR3 is built from 12 residues. CDR1 and CDR2 (germline): MNHEY, SVGAGI. Trimming took 8 bases from V and 4 from J; bases not matched to a gene: 3.

The chain employs TRBV6-5 and TRBJ1-5, with 9 nucleotides matching TRBD1. Germline-derived CDR1 and CDR2 are MNHEY and SVGAGI. Trimming took 0 bases from V and 4 from J; bases not matched to a gene: 1. The CDR3 loop spans 15 amino acids. In nucleotides, the CDR3 is TGTGCCAGCAGTTACTCCGGGACAGGGAATCAGCCCCAGCATTTT. Protein sequence: CASSYSGTGNQPQHF.

The chain links TRBV6-5 to TRBJ1-1; 7 bases fit TRBD1. With 0 bases clipped from V and 1 base from J, the junction kept 2 bases outside the gene matches. The CDR3 loop spans 15 amino acids. Germline CDR1 reads MNHEY; CDR2 reads SVGAGI. The CDR3 bases are TGTGCCAGCAGTTACTCCCGGGACAGGAACACTGAAGCTTTCTTT. Amino acid sequence: CASSYSRDRNTEAFF.

This sequence joins TRBV20-1 and TRBJ2-7, with D unresolved. Trimming pared 2 bases from V and 5 bases from J, leaving 7 bases between. Germline loops: CDR1 DFQATT, CDR2 SNEGSKA (reference sequence). The CDR3 runs to 11 residues. CDR3 sequence: CSARSQDEQYF. The CDR3 DNA sequence: TGCAGTGCTAGATCCCAAGACGAGCAGTACTTC.

The chain links TRBV5-1 to TRBJ2-3; D might be TRBD2 (6 bases). The CDR3 runs 16 residues. The V end was cut by 3 bases, the J end by 1 base, with 15 bases between. CDR1 SGHRS and CDR2 YFSETQ come from the germline V gene. CDR3 region: CASSSWLASGTDTQYF. CDR3 bases: TGCGCCAGCAGCTCCTGGCTAGCGAGTGGCACAGATACGCAGTATTTT. Drawing the rest from reference TRBV5-1 and TRBJ2-3, the complete variable domain is KAGVTQTPRYLIKTRGQQVTLSCSPISGHRSVSWYQQTPGQGLQFLFEYFSETQRNKGNFPGRFSGRQFSNSRSEMNVSTLELGDSALYLCASSSWLASGTDTQYFGPGTRLTVL.

This sequence joins TRBV5-4 and TRBJ2-5; a weak D match, TRBD2 (5 bases). The CDR3 consists of 14 residues. V lost 2 bases and J 2 bases, leaving 10 bases between the germline ends. The germline V gene has CDR1 SGHNT and CDR2 YYREEE (reference sequence). The CDR3 DNA reads TGTGCCAGCAGCTTAGCGGAACTACAAGAGACCCAGTACTTC. Translated: CASSLAELQETQYF.

This clone came up once. The chain recombines TRBV2 with TRBJ1-4; 12 nucleotides align to TRBD1. In germline, CDR1 is SNHLY, CDR2 FYNNEI. The V and J ends lost 6 bases and 10 bases, in that order; junction bases with no gene match: 3. The CDR3 extends over 13 amino acids. In DNA, the CDR3 is TGTGCCAGCAGGGGACAGGGGGCGGTAAAACTGTTTTTT. Translation: CASRGQGAVKLFF. The variable domain in full, completed from reference TRBV2 and TRBJ1-4, reads EPEVTQTPSHQVTQMGQEVILRCVPISNHLYFYWYRQILGQKVEFLVSFYNNEISEKSEIFDDQFSVERPDGSNFTLKIRSTKLEDSAMYFCASRGQGAVKLFFGSGTQLSVL.

V usage is TRBV5-8 and J usage is TRBJ1-1; D might be TRBD1 (6 bases). The CDR3 is 16 amino acids. V lost 4 bases to trimming and J lost 4 bases, with 20 bases between them. From germline, CDR1 is SGHTS and CDR2 YDEGEE. The CDR3 DNA reads as TGTGCCAGCAGCCCCAGACAGGCGCTGGTGCGCACTGAAGCTTTCTTT. Protein product: CASSPRQALVRTEAFF.